A single sample gave rise to the 14 T cell receptor beta chains below, sequenced in a study of identical twins. TCRdb analysed the 5' RACE reads with MiXCR anew, one entry per CDR3 protein. The table includes 450,000 or so distinct CDR3 sequences, 12% to 15% detected once. This sample also appeared in a second study, on yellow fever vaccine responses in identical twins.

Sequenced: CD4+ T cells sorted from blood. Every receptor here comes from a woman under 30 in good health.

Ten or more counts support this clonotype. The V gene is TRBV27, the J gene TRBJ1-1; 8 bases are shared with TRBD1. Germline V gene lookup returns CDR1 MNHEY and CDR2 SMNVEV (reference sequence). Losses at the gene ends were 6 bases for V and 1 base for J; bases not matched to a gene: 4. The CDR3 consists of 14 residues. In DNA, the CDR3 is TGTGCCAGCAGAAGGCAGGGGGCGAACACTGAAGCTTTCTTT. Translating it yields CASRRQGANTEAFF.

This sequence joins TRBV5-4 and TRBJ2-2, with D unclear. V was trimmed by 4 bases and J by 8 bases, leaving 12 bases between them. CDR3 size: 13 residues. CDR1 is SGHNT and CDR2 is YYREEE in the germline V gene (reference sequence). The CDR3 region has the DNA TGTGCCAGCAGCCCCGCAGCCGGTGGGGAGCTGTTTTTT. It specifies CASSPAAGGELFF.

This clonotype was seen many times. V and J are TRBV12-3 or TRBV12-4 and TRBJ2-3; D ambiguous. The CDR3 length is 13 residues. V dropped 5 bases and J dropped 8 bases, with 14 bases sitting between them. This CDR3 reads CASSRSGRSTQYF. The CDR3 DNA reads TGTGCCAGCAGTCGGTCGGGTCGGAGTACGCAGTATTTT.

The chain uses TRBV20-1 and TRBJ2-7; 14 bases fit TRBD2. There are 15 residues in the CDR3. Germline CDR1 is DFQATT and CDR2 is SNEGSKA (reference sequence). V shed 6 bases and J 2 bases; nucleotides not matched to a gene: 6. CDR3 DNA sequence: TGCAGTGCGCCCGGACTAGCGGGAGGAACCTACGAGCAGTACTTC. This gives the protein CSAPGLAGGTYEQYF.

The rearrangement uses TRBV5-4 and TRBJ1-4; D is unclear. This CDR3 is 15 amino acids long. Trimming left V 0 bases short and J 7 bases short, with 13 bases between. The V gene's germline CDR1 is SGHNT and CDR2 YYREEE (reference sequence). The CDR3 spells CASSLVGDLTEKLFF. The CDR3 nucleotides read TGTGCCAGCAGCTTGGTTGGGGATTTAACTGAAAAACTGTTTTTT.

The chain has TRBV3-1 and TRBJ2-7; D is ambiguous. Germline CDR1 reads LGHDT; CDR2 reads YNNKEL (reference sequence). The V end lost 1 base, the J end lost 1 base, and 20 bases lay between the germline ends. The CDR3 sequence is 18 residues long. CDR3 loop: CASSQGGWVKPSSYEQYF. CDR3 nucleotide sequence: TGTGCCAGCAGCCAAGGCGGATGGGTTAAGCCGTCTTCCTACGAGCAGTACTTC.

This clonotype was seen a few times. V gene TRBV15 combines with J gene TRBJ2-7; 8 bases are a match to TRBD1. Germline-derived CDR1 and CDR2 are LNHNV and YYDKDF (reference sequence). This CDR3 is built from 18 residues. V dropped 0 bases and J dropped 3; count of bases not matched to a gene: 13. In DNA, the CDR3 is TGTGCCACCAGCAGAGATCCGCCTGGTCCAGGGGGCAGCTACGAGCAGTACTTC. Translating gives CATSRDPPGPGGSYEQYF.

There are a few counts of this clonotype. The J gene is TRBJ2-1, the V gene TRBV12-3 or TRBV12-4; no clear D gene. The CDR3 totals 12 residues. The germline V and J ends were trimmed by 5 bases and 9 bases, with 11 bases remaining between them. This CDR3 is CASSESEAEQFF. For the CDR3, the DNA is TGTGCCAGCAGTGAGAGCGAGGCTGAGCAGTTCTTC.

This clonotype has a handful of counts. The chain is built from TRBV20-1 and TRBJ2-3; D call uncertain. From germline, CDR1 is DFQATT and CDR2 SNEGSKA (reference sequence). Deletions cut 3 bases from V and 8 bases from J, with 12 bases between. This CDR3 region has 12 residues. CDR3 in amino acids: CSASTPVGTQYF. The CDR3 nucleotides read TGCAGTGCTAGCACTCCCGTGGGTACGCAGTATTTT.

In this sample, this clonotype turned up many times. The CDR3: CASSQTSPTQYF. CDR3 sequence (DNA): TGTGCCAGCAGTCAGACCTCTCCTACGCAGTATTTT. The chain is built from TRBV7-2 and TRBJ2-3; no clear D gene. The CDR3 has 12 amino acids. Trimming took off 6 bases at V and 8 bases at J, with 12 bases between the two ends. Per germline, CDR1 SGHTA and CDR2 FQGNSA.

This clonotype turned up a few times. This sequence joins TRBV2 and TRBJ2-5; 11 bases align to TRBD2. The CDR3 length is 15 residues. CDR1 SNHLY and CDR2 FYNNEI come from the germline V gene. The junction had 8 bases not matched to a gene; V was cut back by 6 bases and J by 5 bases. The CDR3 DNA follows: TGTGCCAGCAGCCACGGGACTAGCGGACGGGAGACCCAGTACTTC. Its protein product is CASSHGTSGRETQYF. Supplemented by reference TRBV2 and TRBJ2-5, the full variable domain reads EPEVTQTPSHQVTQMGQEVILRCVPISNHLYFYWYRQILGQKVEFLVSFYNNEISEKSEIFDDQFSVERPDGSNFTLKIRSTKLEDSAMYFCASSHGTSGRETQYFGPGTRLLVL.

This clonotype was detected only a few times. CDR3 in DNA: TGCGCCAGCAGCTTACAATTGGGGACAGATGAAGCTTTCTTT. Protein sequence: CASSLQLGTDEAFF. This chain links TRBV5-1 with TRBJ1-1, with 7 bases that match TRBD1. The germline V gene encodes CDR1 SGHRS and CDR2 YFSETQ. The CDR3 runs to 14 residues. J gave up 7 bases and V 2 bases, and 8 bases lay outside the gene matches.

This clonotype occurred a few times. The rearrangement uses TRBV7-8 and TRBJ1-2, with D tentatively TRBD1 (5 bases). CDR1 and CDR2 from the germline V gene are SGHVS and FQNEAQ. This CDR3 comprises 15 residues. V gave up 4 bases and J gave up 4 bases, with 16 bases separating them. Written as DNA, the CDR3 is TGTGCCAGCAGCTCTGGACTTCTAGGGGCCTATGGCTACACCTTC. It codes for CASSSGLLGAYGYTF.

This clonotype was found a few times. This CDR3 reads CASSRSTGVYGYTF. DNA of the CDR3: TGTGCCAGCAGTCGGTCGACAGGGGTCTATGGCTACACCTTC. The gene calls are TRBV28 and TRBJ1-2, with 8 bases that match TRBD1. J was trimmed by 4 bases and V by 5 bases; bases with no gene match: 6. CDR3 length equals 14 residues. CDR1 and CDR2 (germline): MDHEN, SYDVKM.